The rows below give T cell receptor beta chains drawn from one sample of a study of shared T cell receptors in the human thymus. Assay: immunoSEQ multiplex PCR; the TCRdb copy retains only in-frame clones and omits some. The sample yields approximately 580,000 clones, 70% to 80% seen once. This sample was also put to use in a study of human thymus T cells.

Sequencing used thymocytes. The receptors come from a boy under two years old with a congenital heart defect. The CDR3 runs from the conserved cysteine through the conserved F or W.

J: TRBJ2-1; V: TRBV5-5; CDR3: CASSYWHKRDPYNEQFF
J: TRBJ1-1; V: TRBV6-6; CDR3: CASSYSGGTEAFF
J: TRBJ1-4; V: TRBV5-6; CDR3: CASRKYRPTVDNEKLFF
J: TRBJ2-3; V: TRBV18; CDR3: CASSRGRGTDTQYF
J: TRBJ2-1; V: TRBV28; CDR3: CASSLYGGGRAYNEQFF
J: TRBJ1-1; V: TRBV10-3; CDR3: CATRLESGTEAFF
J: TRBJ1-2; V: TRBV6-5; CDR3: CASTSLPKGQGCTF
J: TRBJ2-3; V: TRBV5-1; CDR3: CASSMWDRGREGTQYF
J: TRBJ2-7; V: TRBV4-1; CDR3: CASSPGTSGSSYEQYF
J: TRBJ1-3; V: TRBV27; CDR3: CASSAGSGNTIYF
J: TRBJ1-1; V: TRBV29-1; CDR3: CSVEWGVEQAGNTEAFF
J: TRBJ2-5; V: TRBV28; CDR3: CASRPSGRRETQYF
J: TRBJ2-7; V: TRBV29-1; CDR3: CSVPRTDRGQYEQYF
J: TRBJ1-1; V: TRBV29-1; CDR3: CSDRGRTEAFF
J: TRBJ2-6; V: TRBV7-2; CDR3: CASSWTSGIPGANVLTF
J: TRBJ2-2; V: TRBV4-3; CDR3: CASSQSDRANTGELFF
J: TRBJ1-1; V: TRBV18; CDR3: CASSYRTGGVTEAFF
J: TRBJ2-5; V: TRBV10-1; CDR3: CASSESLDRGETQYF
J: TRBJ2-1; V: TRBV4-2; CDR3: CASSQHRETQEQFF
J: TRBJ2-3; V: TRBV4-2; CDR3: CASSQDSSGRRLDTQYF
J: TRBJ1-5; V: TRBV28; CDR3: CASSLGLSPGQRGPQHF
J: TRBJ2-7; V: TRBV5-1; CDR3: CASSPLAAHEQYF
J: TRBJ1-5; V: TRBV6-6; CDR3: CASSYHPGGRPQHF
J: TRBJ1-2; V: TRBV28; CDR3: CASSYSGTEPLSNYGYTF
J: TRBJ2-7; V: TRBV11-3; CDR3: CASSLGSGSFHEQYF
J: TRBJ1-1; V: TRBV6-6; CDR3: CASSPQGVVTEAFF
J: TRBJ2-3; V: TRBV6-6; CDR3: CASSSPCGRGADTQYF
J: TRBJ1-4; V: TRBV6-5; CDR3: CASSDSGGTNEKLFF
J: TRBJ1-1; V: TRBV5-1; CDR3: CASSWTENTEAFF
J: TRBJ2-5; V: TRBV27; CDR3: CASSPLAGGAETQYF
J: TRBJ1-4; V: TRBV4-3; CDR3: CASSHTGSPNEKLFF
J: TRBJ2-6; V: TRBV12-5; CDR3: CASGPTTGASGANVLTF
J: TRBJ2-7; V: TRBV28; CDR3: CASSSTRWTERWYF
J: TRBJ2-1; V: TRBV14; CDR3: CASSQDGGTSGRPRSYNEQFF
J: TRBJ2-7; V: TRBV6-1; CDR3: CASSELPEKRLPSYEQYF
J: TRBJ2-5; V: TRBV10-2; CDR3: CASSPLSGRASETQYF
J: TRBJ1-2; V: TRBV7-2; CDR3: CASTPWRGYGYTF
J: TRBJ2-3; V: TRBV10-2; CDR3: CASSEASTSQTDTQYF
J: TRBJ2-7; V: TRBV30; CDR3: CACPSRDRGLHEQYF
J: TRBJ2-1; V: TRBV29-1; CDR3: CSVRIRDSPYNEQFF
J: TRBJ1-2; V: TRBV18; CDR3: CASSLRREGDYGYTF
J: TRBJ2-3; V: TRBV7-2; CDR3: CASSLGVPRRDTQYF
J: NA; V: TRBV29-1; CDR3: CSVRALNTGTGTYEQYF
J: TRBJ1-2; V: TRBV29-1; CDR3: CSVLPTGTGGDYGYTF
J: TRBJ2-7; V: TRBV6-5; CDR3: CASSYAAGRPEQYF
J: TRBJ2-5; V: TRBV6-1; CDR3: CASTSGFGQETQYF
J: TRBJ1-5; V: TRBV18; CDR3: CASSPPCGAGTGAEEGNQPQHF
J: TRBJ1-5; V: TRBV28; CDR3: CASSHNQPQHF
J: TRBJ2-1; V: TRBV9; CDR3: CASSSYPGYNEQFF
J: TRBJ1-5; V: TRBV28; CDR3: CASKAWRDAGNQPQHF
J: TRBJ1-5; V: TRBV2; CDR3: CASSQWTGGGKPQHF
J: TRBJ2-7; V: TRBV27; CDR3: CASSPMGPGLAETYEQYF
J: TRBJ1-2; V: TRBV6-6; CDR3: CASKVGAGYGYTF
J: NA; V: TRBV9; CDR3: CASSVLSGYEQYF
J: TRBJ1-2; V: TRBV27; CDR3: CASSQTPPGGGYGYTF
J: TRBJ1-1; V: TRBV4-1; CDR3: CASSHPPAEGNTEAFF
J: TRBJ2-7; V: TRBV5-6; CDR3: CASSLEGREYEQYF
J: TRBJ2-7; V: TRBV7-2; CDR3: CASSLEVGGGEQYF
J: TRBJ2-3; V: TRBV2; CDR3: CASSKGAVSTDTQYF